The subject of this entry is one T cell receptor (beta chain). The antigen is unknown. This entry belongs to a study of cytomegalovirus exposure and HLA in healthy donors. The PCR ran on 60 Vbeta and 13 Jbeta primers. Here immunoSEQ multiplex PCR was the method, and the copy in TCRdb shows in-frame clones only, minus some. Counted here are 180,000 or so clones, around three quarters occurring once; the ten biggest clones make up 2% to 2.5%. As for the donors, each was a healthy bone marrow donor. Donors sampled were nominally healthy, though unrecorded immune exposures were likely. Study outcomes and limitations: When a later analysis was performed, an Asian-associated ancestry cluster reportedly had fewer N-insertions than the approximately 690-donor mean. Later work associated fewer than 20,000 TCR beta sequences with HLA alleles at 0.05 false discovery rate.

Sequencing was done on a sample of PBMCs. The source is a woman in her thirties in good health and CMV-seropositive.

The CDR3, as DNA: TGTGCCAGCAGTTCGGACACTTCCAACTCTGGAAACACCATATATTTT. This codes for CASSSDTSNSGNTIYF. This chain joins TRBV6-6 and TRBJ1-3; tentatively, D is TRBD1 (5 bases). Germline V CDR1 and CDR2: MNHNY, SVGAGI (reference sequence). The CDR3 consists of 16 residues. Between the trimmed V and J ends, which lost 4 bases and 0 bases, there was a span of 13 bases.